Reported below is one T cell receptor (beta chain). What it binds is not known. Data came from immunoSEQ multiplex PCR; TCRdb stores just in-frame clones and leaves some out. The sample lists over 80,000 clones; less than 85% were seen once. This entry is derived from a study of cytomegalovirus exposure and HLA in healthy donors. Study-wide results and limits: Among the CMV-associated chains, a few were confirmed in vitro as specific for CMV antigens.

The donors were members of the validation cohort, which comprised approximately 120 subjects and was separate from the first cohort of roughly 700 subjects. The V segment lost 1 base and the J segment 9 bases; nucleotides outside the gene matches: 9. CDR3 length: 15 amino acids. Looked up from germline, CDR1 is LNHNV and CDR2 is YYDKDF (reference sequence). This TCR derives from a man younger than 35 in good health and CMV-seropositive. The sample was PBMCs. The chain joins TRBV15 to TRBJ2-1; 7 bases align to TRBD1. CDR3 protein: CATSRGRQGWVEQFF. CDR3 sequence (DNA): TGTGCCACCAGCAGAGGCCGACAGGGATGGGTTGAGCAGTTCTTC.